The clone carrying this TCR beta chain was detected ten times or more. Unmatched junction bases numbered 5, after V lost 6 bases and J lost 2 bases. The CDR3 contains 14 residues. Germline V CDR1 and CDR2: SQVTM, ANQGSEA. The data belong to a study of T-cell reconstitution after alpha-beta-depleted transplantation in children. Unique molecular identifiers were incorporated during preparation of the TCRbeta library. In TCRdb, the PCR reads were re-called with MiXCR into one record per CDR3 protein. Of fewer than 400,000 distinct CDR3 sequences listed, around 20% are singletons. The origin of this receptor is a human donor who donated a stem cell graft to a child with acute myeloid leukemia. Here the sequenced sample was PBMCs from the stem cell graft donor, taken from the stem cell graft. This rearrangement joins TRBV29-1 to TRBJ2-1, with TRBD1 matching 9 bases. This CDR3 is CSVRDRATYNEQFF. The CDR3 DNA is TGCAGCGTACGGGACAGGGCTACCTACAATGAGCAGTTCTTC.